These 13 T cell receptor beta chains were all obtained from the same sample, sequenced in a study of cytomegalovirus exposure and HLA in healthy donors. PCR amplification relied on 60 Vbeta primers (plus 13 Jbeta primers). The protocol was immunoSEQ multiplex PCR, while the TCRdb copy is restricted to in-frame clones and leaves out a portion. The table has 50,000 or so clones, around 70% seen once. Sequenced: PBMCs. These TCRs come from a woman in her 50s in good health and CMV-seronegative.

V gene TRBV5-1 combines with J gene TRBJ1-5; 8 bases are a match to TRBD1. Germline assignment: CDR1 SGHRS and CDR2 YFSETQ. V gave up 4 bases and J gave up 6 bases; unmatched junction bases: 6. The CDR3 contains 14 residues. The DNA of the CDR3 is TGCGCCAGCAGCCCCGGACAGGGTGGTCAGCCCCAGCATTTT. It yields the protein CASSPGQGGQPQHF.

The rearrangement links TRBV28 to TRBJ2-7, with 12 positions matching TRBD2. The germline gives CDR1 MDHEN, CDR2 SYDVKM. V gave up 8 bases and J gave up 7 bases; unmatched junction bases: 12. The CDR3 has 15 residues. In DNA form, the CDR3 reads TGTGCCAGCTTAGGTGGACTAGCGGGGCGTAAGGAGCAGTACTTC. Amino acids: CASLGGLAGRKEQYF.

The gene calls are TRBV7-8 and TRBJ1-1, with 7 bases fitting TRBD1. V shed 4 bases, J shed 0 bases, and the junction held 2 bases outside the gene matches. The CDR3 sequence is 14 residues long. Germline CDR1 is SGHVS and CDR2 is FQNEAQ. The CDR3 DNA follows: TGTGCCAGCAGCTCGGGACAGTTGAACACTGAAGCTTTCTTT. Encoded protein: CASSSGQLNTEAFF.

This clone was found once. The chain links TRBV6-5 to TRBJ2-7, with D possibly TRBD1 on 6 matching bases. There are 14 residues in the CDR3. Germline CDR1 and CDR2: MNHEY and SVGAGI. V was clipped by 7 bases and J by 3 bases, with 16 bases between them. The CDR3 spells CASKFSDRNYEQYF. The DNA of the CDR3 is TGTGCCAGCAAATTTTCTGACAGGAACTACGAGCAGTACTTC.

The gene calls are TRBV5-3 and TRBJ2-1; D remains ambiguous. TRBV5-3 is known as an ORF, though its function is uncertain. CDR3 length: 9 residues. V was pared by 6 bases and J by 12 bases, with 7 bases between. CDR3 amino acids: CARTYGQFF. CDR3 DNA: TGTGCCAGAACATACGGGCAGTTCTTC.

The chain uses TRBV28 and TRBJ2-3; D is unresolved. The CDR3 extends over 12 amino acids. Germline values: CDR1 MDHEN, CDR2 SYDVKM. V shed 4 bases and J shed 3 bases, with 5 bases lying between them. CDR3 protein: CASSSRTDTQYF. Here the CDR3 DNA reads TGTGCCAGCAGTTCGAGAACAGATACGCAGTATTTT.

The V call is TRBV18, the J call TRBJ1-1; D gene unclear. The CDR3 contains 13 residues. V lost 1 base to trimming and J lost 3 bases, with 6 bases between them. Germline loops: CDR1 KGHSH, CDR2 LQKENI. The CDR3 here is CASSPLSDTEAFF. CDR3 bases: TGTGCCAGCTCACCACTGTCGGACACTGAAGCTTTCTTT. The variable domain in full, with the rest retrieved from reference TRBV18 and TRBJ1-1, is NAGVMQNPRHLVRRRGQEARLRCSPMKGHSHVYWYRQLPEEGLKFMVYLQKENIIDESGMPKERFSAEFPKEGPSILRIQQVVRGDSAAYFCASSPLSDTEAFFGQGTRLTVV.

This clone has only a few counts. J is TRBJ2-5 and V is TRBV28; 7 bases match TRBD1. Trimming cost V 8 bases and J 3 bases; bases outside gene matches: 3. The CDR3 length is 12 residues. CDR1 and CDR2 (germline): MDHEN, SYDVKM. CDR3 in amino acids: CASRTGEETQYF. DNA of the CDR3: TGTGCCAGCCGGACAGGAGAAGAGACCCAGTACTTC.

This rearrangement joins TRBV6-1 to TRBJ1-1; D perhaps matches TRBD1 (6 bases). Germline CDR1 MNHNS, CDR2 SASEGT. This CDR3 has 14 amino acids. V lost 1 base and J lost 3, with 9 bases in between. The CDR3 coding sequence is TGTGCCAGCAGTGAAGTCGAGGGGGACACTGAAGCTTTCTTT. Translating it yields CASSEVEGDTEAFF.

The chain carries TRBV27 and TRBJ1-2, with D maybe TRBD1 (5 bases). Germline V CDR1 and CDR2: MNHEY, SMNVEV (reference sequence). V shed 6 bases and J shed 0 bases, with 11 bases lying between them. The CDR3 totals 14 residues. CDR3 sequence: CASRPDSANYGYTF. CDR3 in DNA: TGTGCCAGCAGACCCGACAGCGCTAACTATGGCTACACCTTC.

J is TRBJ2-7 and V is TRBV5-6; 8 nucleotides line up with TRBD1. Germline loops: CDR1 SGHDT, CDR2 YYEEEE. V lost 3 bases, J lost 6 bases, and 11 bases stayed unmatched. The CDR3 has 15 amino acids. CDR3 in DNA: TGTGCCAGCAGCTCGACGGCAGGGGGCTTAGGCGAGCAGTACTTC. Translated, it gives CASSSTAGGLGEQYF.

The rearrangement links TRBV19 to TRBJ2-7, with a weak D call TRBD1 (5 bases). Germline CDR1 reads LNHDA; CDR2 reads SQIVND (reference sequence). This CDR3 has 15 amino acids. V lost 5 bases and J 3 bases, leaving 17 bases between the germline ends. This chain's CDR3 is CASSPRARALYEQYF. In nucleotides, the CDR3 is TGTGCCAGTAGTCCCAGGGCCAGGGCACTCTACGAGCAGTACTTC.

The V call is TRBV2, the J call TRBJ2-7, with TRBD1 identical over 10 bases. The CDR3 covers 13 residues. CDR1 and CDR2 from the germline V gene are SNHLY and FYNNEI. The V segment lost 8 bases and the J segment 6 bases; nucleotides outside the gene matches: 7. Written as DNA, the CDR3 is TGTGCCAGCGACCGGGACAGGGGCGGCGAGCAGTACTTC. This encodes CASDRDRGGEQYF.